The 27 T cell receptor beta chains given below trace back to one sample, sequenced in a study of CD8+ T cells in alopecia areata (dated by TCRdb to between 2017 and 2018). According to the study, the label for this sample's time point signals: 20 to 30 weeks on oral tofacitinib. The intended sense of this specimen's treatment or condition label: oral pan-JAK inhibitor, 5-10 mg twice daily. The protocol used for the library was the immunoSEQ multiplex PCR assay. RNA was extracted from all samples and reverse transcribed into cDNA, which served as template for TCR sequencing. The source is immuneACCESS, and TCRdb retained only in-frame sequences with V and J called. Part of the clones is not carried over; for the studies checked, unresolved V genes explain less than half of this, and the remainder is unexplained. The sample yields approximately 180,000 clones; 60% were counted once. The ten largest make up 0.95% to 1.1% of the sample.

The source was CD4+ T cells sorted from blood, collected at week 24, from a patient treated with tofacitinib. The receptors derive from a human donor with alopecia areata.

The chain joins TRBV7-9 to TRBJ2-3, with D perhaps given as TRBD1 or TRBD2 (5 bases each). V lost 5 bases to trimming and J lost 2 bases, with 11 bases between them. Germline CDR1 and CDR2: SEHNR and FQNEAQ (reference sequence). The CDR3 runs to 14 residues. The CDR3 coding sequence is TGTGCCAGCAGCCCGTGGGGGTACACAGATACGCAGTATTTT. It translates to CASSPWGYTDTQYF.

This sequence joins TRBV5-1 and TRBJ2-2; the D gene is possibly TRBD1 (6 bases). The CDR3 is made up of 15 amino acids. The V gene lost 4 bases and the J gene lost 7 bases, with 17 bases spanning the gap. Germline-derived CDR1 and CDR2 are SGHRS and YFSETQ. CDR3 amino acids: CASSPGWSGVGELFF. CDR3 coding DNA: TGCGCCAGCAGCCCGGGATGGTCAGGGGTCGGGGAGCTGTTTTTT.

CDR3 residues: CSVLSLGTETQYF. CDR3 in DNA: TGCAGCGTATTGTCTTTAGGCACGGAGACCCAGTACTTC. The chain recombines TRBV29-1 with TRBJ2-5; no reliable D call. The CDR3 totals 13 residues. Per germline, CDR1 SQVTM and CDR2 ANQGSEA. Trimming shortened V by 6 bases and J by 5 bases, and 16 bases separated the two germline ends.

V is TRBV29-1 and J is TRBJ2-3; 7 bases map to TRBD1. The length of the CDR3 is 15 residues. In germline, CDR1 is SQVTM, CDR2 ANQGSEA. With V trimmed by 7 bases and J by 0 bases, 10 bases remained unmatched. CDR3 sequence (DNA): TGCAGCGCTACCCCTCCGGGACAGAGCACAGATACGCAGTATTTT. Translated: CSATPPGQSTDTQYF.

As for this clone: At one end the junction does not follow the germline gene, possibly because of a read error. V is TRBV4-1 and J is TRBJ2-7; 7 bases match TRBD1. The CDR3 consists of 14 residues. Germline loops: CDR1 MGHRA, CDR2 YSYEKL. CDR3 DNA sequence: TGCGCCAGCAGACAAGCAGGGGGCTCCTACGAGCAGTACTTC. It codes for CASRQAGGSYEQYF.

V is TRBV5-1 and J is TRBJ2-1; D is possibly TRBD1 (6 bases). The CDR3 extends over 14 amino acids. V was pared by 5 bases and J by 8 bases, with 17 bases between. Germline assignment: CDR1 SGHRS and CDR2 YFSETQ. This chain's CDR3 is CASSVLGGFDEQFF. The CDR3 DNA reads as TGCGCCAGCAGTGTCTTAGGGGGTTTTGATGAGCAGTTCTTC.

The chain has TRBV29-1 and TRBJ1-6; no definite D call. Trimming took 4 bases from V and 8 from J, leaving 12 bases between them. The CDR3 contains 13 residues. The germline V gene has CDR1 SQVTM and CDR2 ANQGSEA. The CDR3 DNA is TGCAGCGTTGCTCGGACCTTGGATTCACCCCTCCACTTT. Translated: CSVARTLDSPLHF.

This chain joins TRBV30 and TRBJ2-1; TRBD1 or TRBD2 may be the D gene (5 bases each). Deletions cut 3 bases from V and 9 bases from J, with 15 bases between. Looked up from germline, CDR1 is GTSNPN and CDR2 is SVGIG (reference sequence). The CDR3 length is 13 residues. The CDR3 DNA follows: TGTGCCTGGAGCCAACTCTCTGGGACTGAGCAGTTCTTC. Its translation is CAWSQLSGTEQFF.

This clone was seen only a few times. The gene calls are TRBV29-1 and TRBJ1-1, with D possibly TRBD1 on 5 matching bases. CDR3 length: 13 residues. V lost 3 bases and J lost 5, with 13 bases in between. The germline CDR1 and CDR2 sequences are SQVTM and ANQGSEA. The CDR3, as DNA: TGCAGCGTTGAGGGCAGGGCGAAGACTGAAGCTTTCTTT. The encoded protein is CSVEGRAKTEAFF.

V usage is TRBV19 and J usage is TRBJ1-5; D is undetermined. The CDR3 has 12 residues. The V end was cut by 7 bases, the J end by 7 bases, with 11 bases between. Germline V gene sequence: CDR1 LNHDA, CDR2 SQIVND (reference sequence). The CDR3 nucleotides read TGTGCCAGTAAGAAGGGTGGACAGCCCCAGCATTTT. Translating gives CASKKGGQPQHF.

The chain carries TRBV9 and TRBJ2-5, with D possibly being TRBD1 (6 bases). The CDR3 runs to 12 residues. V lost 4 bases, J lost 7 bases, and 11 bases lay in between. Per germline, CDR1 SGDLS and CDR2 YYNGEE. The CDR3 loop reads CASSPLGGTQYF. CDR3 nucleotide sequence: TGTGCCAGCAGCCCACTAGGGGGGACCCAGTACTTC.

The chain has TRBV27 and TRBJ1-5; no clear D gene. The CDR3 loop spans 12 amino acids. Germline-derived CDR1 and CDR2 are MNHEY and SMNVEV (reference sequence). The V end was cut by 3 bases, the J end by 6 bases, with 6 bases between. The CDR3: CASSFFGQPQHF. The CDR3 DNA reads as TGTGCCAGCAGTTTTTTTGGTCAGCCCCAGCATTTT.

This rearrangement joins TRBV4-1 to TRBJ2-1; possible D gene TRBD2, 5 bases. CDR1 is MGHRA, CDR2 YSYEKL, per germline. This CDR3 spans 13 amino acids. V was pared by 4 bases and J by 10 bases, with 14 bases between. The chain's CDR3 is CASSLGTLGEQFF. For the CDR3, the DNA is TGCGCCAGCAGCCTAGGAACACTAGGCGAGCAGTTCTTC.

The gene calls are TRBV7-8 and TRBJ2-1, with TRBD1 as a possible D gene (6 bases). V was pared by 5 bases and J by 6 bases, with 23 bases between. The germline CDR1 and CDR2 sequences are SGHVS and FQNEAQ. The CDR3 has 17 amino acids. The CDR3 sequence is CASSRTPLSQGANEQFF. In nucleotides, the CDR3 is TGTGCCAGCAGCCGCACCCCGCTCTCACAGGGCGCCAATGAGCAGTTCTTC.

The chain employs TRBV4-3 and TRBJ1-2, with unresolved D. The CDR3 sequence is 15 residues long. CDR1 LGHNA and CDR2 YSLEER come from the germline V gene. V was shortened by 0 bases and J by 1 base, with 9 bases between the two germline ends. The DNA of the CDR3 is TGCGCCAGCAGCCAAGAAGGTGGATTTAACTATGGCTACACCTTC. Its translation is CASSQEGGFNYGYTF.

The rearrangement uses TRBV5-1 and TRBJ2-7, with 11 bases identical to TRBD1. The length of the CDR3 is 14 residues. CDR1 and CDR2 (germline): SGHRS, YFSETQ. Germline trimming cut 2 bases from V and 5 bases from J; bases unmatched to any gene: 3. The CDR3 DNA sequence: TGCGCCAGCAGCTTTAGGACAGGGGGCGACGAGCAGTACTTC. This gives the protein CASSFRTGGDEQYF.

The V gene is TRBV7-9, the J gene TRBJ2-1; perhaps D is TRBD1 or TRBD2 (5 bases each). The V gene lost 3 bases and the J gene lost 12 bases, with 15 bases spanning the gap. The V gene's germline CDR1 is SEHNR and CDR2 FQNEAQ (reference sequence). The CDR3 runs to 13 residues. The CDR3 reads CASSFRDGLRQFF. The CDR3, as DNA: TGTGCCAGCAGCTTTCGGGACGGTCTCCGGCAGTTCTTC.

J is TRBJ1-2 and V is TRBV29-1; D is possibly TRBD1 (6 bases). Germline CDR1 SQVTM, CDR2 ANQGSEA. The germline V and J ends were trimmed by 7 bases and 8 bases, with 20 bases remaining between them. This CDR3 region has 13 residues. CDR3 bases: TGCAGCGCCACAACAGGGACCTTGGGGGGCTACACCTTC. It is translated as CSATTGTLGGYTF.

CDR3: CASRAGTSSGEQYF. CDR3 DNA sequence: TGTGCCAGCAGGGCAGGGACCTCGTCGGGGGAGCAGTACTTC. This chain uses TRBV6-6 with TRBJ2-7, with D perhaps being TRBD1 or TRBD2 (5 bases each). The germline CDR1 and CDR2 sequences are MNHNY and SVGAGI (reference sequence). The CDR3 has 14 amino acids. V was clipped by 6 bases and J by 7 bases, with 19 bases between them.

This clone was counted only a few times. The chain employs TRBV13 and TRBJ1-1; weak D call: TRBD1 (5 bases). CDR1 PRHDT and CDR2 FYEKMQ come from the germline V gene (reference sequence). V was shortened by 8 bases and J by 0 bases, with 13 bases between the two germline ends. The CDR3 has 14 amino acids. CDR3: CASGVLDMNTEAFF. The CDR3 nucleotides read TGTGCCAGCGGAGTGCTGGACATGAACACTGAAGCTTTCTTT.

The chain employs TRBV6-5 and TRBJ1-2, with D unresolved. This CDR3 is built from 14 residues. Germline V gene data show CDR1 as MNHEY and CDR2 as SVGAGI. The V end lost 6 bases, the J end lost 1 base, and 12 bases lay between the germline ends. The CDR3 region has the DNA TGTGCCAGCAGCCCCTTGACAAATAACTATGGCTACACCTTC. Translation: CASSPLTNNYGYTF.

The V call is TRBV4-2, the J call TRBJ2-7, with TRBD1 matching over 7 bases. Germline CDR1 reads LGHNA; CDR2 reads YNFKEQ. The CDR3 loop spans 16 amino acids. The trim removed 2 bases at V and 0 bases at J, leaving 7 bases unmatched. CDR3 bases: TGTGCCAGCAGCCAACCGACAGGGTTGAGCTCCTACGAGCAGTACTTC. Protein: CASSQPTGLSSYEQYF.

This clone has ten or more counts. The chain recombines TRBV5-1 with TRBJ2-7, with TRBD1 matching over 9 bases. With 3 bases clipped from V and 3 bases from J, the junction kept 10 bases outside the gene matches. This CDR3 has 16 amino acids. The V gene's germline CDR1 is SGHRS and CDR2 YFSETQ. In nucleotides, the CDR3 is TGCGCCAGCAGCTCGGGACCGGGACAGGGAGACTACGAGCAGTACTTC. Residues: CASSSGPGQGDYEQYF.

This clone was observed a handful of times. The CDR3 sequence is CAISETAGTSNQPQHF. The DNA for the CDR3 is TGTGCCATCAGTGAGACGGCAGGAACTAGCAATCAGCCCCAGCATTTT. The chain employs TRBV10-3 and TRBJ1-5; D is unclear. Germline CDR1 reads ENHRY; CDR2 reads SYGVKD. This CDR3 is built from 16 residues. The V gene lost 2 bases and the J gene lost 0 bases, with 11 bases spanning the gap.

This clone was detected once. The chain joins TRBV7-2 to TRBJ1-5; D uncertain. The germline CDR1 and CDR2 sequences are SGHTA and FQGNSA. Trimming removed 2 bases at V and 6 bases at J, with 8 bases between. This CDR3 is built from 13 residues. CDR3 nucleotides: TGTGCCAGCAGCTTAAGCATAAGTCAGCCCCAGCATTTT. Translation: CASSLSISQPQHF.

This chain joins TRBV11-2 and TRBJ2-7, with 7 bases lining up with TRBD2. Per the germline V gene, CDR1 is SGHAT and CDR2 is FQNNGV. Trimming cost V 3 bases and J 2 bases; bases outside gene matches: 4. The CDR3 runs to 14 residues. The CDR3 bases are TGTGCCAGCAGCTTCAGCGGGGCGCCCTACGAGCAGTACTTC. Translation: CASSFSGAPYEQYF.

V and J are TRBV28 and TRBJ1-2; D is ambiguous. Deletions cut 6 bases from V and 4 bases from J, with 15 bases between. The germline V gene encodes CDR1 MDHEN and CDR2 SYDVKM. The CDR3 extends over 14 amino acids. In DNA, the CDR3 is TGTGCCAGCAGCCCTGCGGGCAAAACCTATGGCTACACCTTC. This translates into CASSPAGKTYGYTF.